Below, 20 T cell receptor beta chains from the same sample are listed, as sequenced in a study of blood T cells in healthy people across ages. The authors ran a second PCR of about 6 to 11 cycles using a sample-barcoded 5' primer and a J-beta primer mix. TCRdb re-derived calls from the 5' RACE reads in MiXCR, one entry per CDR3 protein. The repertoire holds over 950,000 distinct CDR3 sequences, with 35% to 40% as singletons. Sequencing was carried out using blood. These receptors were collected from a man between 18 and 35 years old in good health.

The chain has TRBV6-6 and TRBJ1-4; D possibly corresponds to TRBD1 (6 bases). The CDR3 has 14 residues. V was cut by 2 bases and J by 4 bases, with 8 bases left in between. Germline CDR1 MNHNY, CDR2 SVGAGI (reference sequence). The CDR3 region is CASSYDRNNEKLFF. In DNA, the CDR3 is TGTGCCAGCAGTTACGACAGGAATAATGAAAAACTGTTTTTT.

This chain connects TRBV6-1 to TRBJ2-7, with 7 bases that match TRBD1. The CDR3 loop spans 13 amino acids. V lost 4 bases to trimming and J lost 7 bases; unmatched junction nucleotides: 7. Germline V lookup: CDR1 MNHNS, CDR2 SASEGT. For the CDR3, the DNA is TGTGCCAGCAGTGTACAGGGGTTCGGGGAGCAGTACTTC. As protein: CASSVQGFGEQYF.

There are many counts of this clonotype. DNA for the CDR3: TGTGCCAGCAGCGAAGTACCTAGGGATACGCAGTATTTT. Translating it yields CASSEVPRDTQYF. This chain connects TRBV7-2 to TRBJ2-3; D is uncertain. The V end was cut by 5 bases, the J end by 6 bases, with 12 bases between. CDR3 length: 13 residues. Germline V lookup: CDR1 SGHTA, CDR2 FQGNSA.

This clonotype was found a few times. The chain joins TRBV20-1 to TRBJ1-1, with D uncertain. Trimming took off 3 bases at V and 5 bases at J, with 10 bases between the two ends. This CDR3 is built from 12 residues. The germline V gene encodes CDR1 DFQATT and CDR2 SNEGSKA (reference sequence). The CDR3 DNA reads TGCAGTGCTAGTCACAGAGGGACTGAAGCTTTCTTT. Amino acid sequence: CSASHRGTEAFF.

This clonotype was counted between two and nine times. The chain couples TRBV11-2 to TRBJ2-2; TRBD1 matches at 7 bases. Per the germline V gene, CDR1 is SGHAT and CDR2 is FQNNGV. CDR3 size: 15 residues. The V segment lost 1 base and the J segment 1 base; nucleotides outside the gene matches: 0. CDR3 protein: CASSLGDRNTGELFF. DNA for the CDR3: TGTGCCAGCAGCTTAGGGGACAGGAACACCGGGGAGCTGTTTTTT.

This clonotype has just a few counts. The chain employs TRBV5-6 and TRBJ1-1; TRBD1 matches 10 bases. J was trimmed by 6 bases and V by 5 bases; bases with no gene match: 4. Germline-derived CDR1 and CDR2 are SGHDT and YYEEEE. The CDR3 covers 13 residues. The chain's CDR3 is CASSSTGGPEAFF. The CDR3 bases are TGTGCCAGCAGTTCGACAGGGGGCCCTGAAGCTTTCTTT.

A few counts support this clonotype. This rearrangement joins TRBV12-3 or TRBV12-4 to TRBJ1-1; D is perhaps TRBD1 (6 bases). CDR3 length: 12 residues. V was pared by 6 bases and J by 3 bases, with 8 bases between. This chain's CDR3 is CASRRGYTEAFF. The CDR3 nucleotides read TGTGCCAGCAGGAGGGGGTACACTGAAGCTTTCTTT.

The rearrangement uses TRBV30 and TRBJ2-3; D may be TRBD1 (5 bases). The germline CDR1 and CDR2 sequences are GTSNPN and SVGIG (reference sequence). This CDR3 has 13 amino acids. Trimming shortened V by 4 bases and J by 2 bases, and 10 bases separated the two germline ends. The CDR3 nucleotides read TGTGCCTGGATCGACAGTTTCACAGATACGCAGTATTTT. This translates into CAWIDSFTDTQYF.

The rearrangement links TRBV4-2 to TRBJ1-2; D unresolved. The CDR3 is 15 amino acids. Germline lookup yields CDR1 LGHNA and CDR2 YNFKEQ. V was shortened by 1 base and J by 0 bases, with 9 bases between the two germline ends. For the CDR3, the DNA is TGTGCCAGCAGCCAAGCGGAAGGGCCTAACTATGGCTACACCTTC. Translated: CASSQAEGPNYGYTF.

The chain carries TRBV7-9 and TRBJ1-2, with TRBD1 matching over 9 bases. J gave up 0 bases and V 3 bases, and 5 bases lay outside the gene matches. The CDR3 has 16 residues. The germline CDR1 and CDR2 sequences are SEHNR and FQNEAQ (reference sequence). CDR3 DNA: TGTGCCAGCAGCTTGGGGACAGGGCAAGCTAACTATGGCTACACCTTC. This codes for CASSLGTGQANYGYTF.

This clonotype has more than one count but fewer than ten. J is TRBJ2-5 and V is TRBV29-1; D may correspond to TRBD1 or TRBD2 (5 bases each). The assigned J gene may be wrong: the sequence end matches TRBJ2-7 better. This CDR3 spans 11 amino acids. Germline V gene sequence: CDR1 SQVTM, CDR2 ANQGSEA. DNA of the CDR3: TGCAGCGTTGACCTGGGGGTCGAGCAGTACTTC. This encodes CSVDLGVEQYF.

This chain joins TRBV10-3 and TRBJ2-1, with 7 nucleotides matching TRBD2. The V gene's germline CDR1 is ENHRY and CDR2 SYGVKD. J gave up 8 bases and V 7 bases, and 14 bases lay outside the gene matches. The CDR3 sequence is 15 residues long. The CDR3, as DNA: TGTGCCATCACCGATGGGAGGGGAGGTGGGGATGAGCAGTTCTTC. Protein: CAITDGRGGGDEQFF.

The chain combines TRBV10-3 with TRBJ2-3; 8 nucleotides agree with TRBD2. The J segment lost 2 bases and the V segment lost 2 bases, leaving 3 bases of the junction unmatched. The CDR3 covers 15 residues. Per germline, CDR1 ENHRY and CDR2 SYGVKD. CDR3 DNA sequence: TGTGCCATCAGTGAGCGTAGCGGGGACACAGATACGCAGTATTTT. It codes for CAISERSGDTDTQYF.

This rearrangement joins TRBV7-2 to TRBJ2-3, with D possibly being TRBD2 (5 bases). Trimming removed 1 base from V and 5 bases from J, with 13 bases in between. The CDR3 extends over 15 amino acids. Germline V gene sequence: CDR1 SGHTA, CDR2 FQGNSA. The CDR3 loop reads CASSLVRARGDTQYF. CDR3 nucleotide sequence: TGTGCCAGCAGCTTAGTTAGGGCCCGGGGAGATACGCAGTATTTT.

The chain links TRBV7-3 to TRBJ1-2; D gene ambiguous. Per germline, CDR1 SGHTA and CDR2 FQGTGA. CDR3 length: 13 residues. V was shortened by 0 bases and J by 7 bases, with 9 bases between the two germline ends. The CDR3 reads CASSLTGLAGYTF. The DNA of the CDR3 is TGTGCCAGCAGCTTAACGGGGTTGGCTGGCTACACCTTC.

CDR3 loop: CASSSPGEDSYEQYF. In DNA, the CDR3 is TGTGCCAGCAGTTCCCCCGGGGAAGACTCCTACGAGCAGTACTTC. This sequence joins TRBV12-3 or TRBV12-4 and TRBJ2-7; possibly TRBD2 for D (5 bases). The length of the CDR3 is 15 residues. V lost 4 bases and J 0 bases, leaving 13 bases between the germline ends.

In this sample, this clonotype turned up a few times. This chain joins TRBV20-1 and TRBJ2-1; D perhaps matches TRBD1 (5 bases). Germline assignment: CDR1 DFQATT and CDR2 SNEGSKA (reference sequence). The CDR3 is 14 residues long. Trimming removed 5 bases from V and 2 bases from J, with 13 bases in between. The CDR3 DNA reads as TGCAGTGCTTCCCTGGGGCCCACCTACAATGAGCAGTTCTTC. Its protein is CSASLGPTYNEQFF.

The genes are TRBV6-2 or TRBV6-3 and TRBJ1-1; the match to TRBD1 covers 8 bases. CDR1 and CDR2 (germline): MNHEY, SVGEGT. Trimming removed 6 bases from V and 1 base from J; junction bases left unmatched: 7. The CDR3 sequence is 15 residues long. The CDR3 here is CASSNYRGTNTEAFF. The CDR3 bases are TGTGCCAGCAGCAACTACAGGGGGACGAACACTGAAGCTTTCTTT.

The chain employs TRBV20-1 and TRBJ1-2; a possible D gene is TRBD1 (5 bases). V lost 3 bases and J 3 bases, leaving 14 bases between the germline ends. CDR1 is DFQATT and CDR2 is SNEGSKA in the germline V gene (reference sequence). The CDR3 length is 14 residues. The CDR3 spells CSASRDDLDYGYTF. The CDR3 DNA reads TGCAGTGCTAGTCGGGACGATCTGGACTATGGCTACACCTTC.

The CDR3 reads CASNLADSGNEKLFF. CDR3 nucleotide sequence: TGCGCCAGCAACTTAGCGGACAGCGGTAATGAAAAACTGTTTTTT. The chain employs TRBV5-1 and TRBJ1-4; D is perhaps TRBD1 (6 bases). Germline loops: CDR1 SGHRS, CDR2 YFSETQ. Between the trimmed V and J ends, which lost 6 bases and 4 bases, there was a span of 16 bases. The CDR3 runs 15 residues. The full variable domain, completed using reference TRBV5-1 and TRBJ1-4, is KAGVTQTPRYLIKTRGQQVTLSCSPISGHRSVSWYQQTPGQGLQFLFEYFSETQRNKGNFPGRFSGRQFSNSRSEMNVSTLELGDSALYLCASNLADSGNEKLFFGSGTQLSVL.